This T cell receptor (beta chain) was obtained from a study of siplizumab effects on memory and regulatory T cells. Method: immunoSEQ multiplex PCR; TCRdb's copy keeps in-frame clones and lacks some. Among about 98,000 clones, 80% to 95% were seen once, and the ten largest hold approximately 1.2%. The V end was cut by 0 bases, the J end by 8 bases, with 24 bases between. CDR1 is MRHNA, CDR2 SNTAGT, per germline. This CDR3 comprises 18 residues. The chain joins TRBV6-4 to TRBJ2-3; TRBD2 might be the D (7 bases). The receptor was isolated from a human donor in good health. Sequenced material: CD4+ T cells sorted from blood. The CDR3 sequence is CASSDSMGGALPEGTQYF. The CDR3 DNA follows: TGTGCCAGCAGTGACTCGATGGGGGGGGCCCTTCCCGAGGGTACGCAGTATTTT.